This T cell receptor beta chain was identified in a study of T-cell memory formation after mild COVID-19. The overall study: Largely, TCR clusters stayed within a single donor. Study observations and caveats: Memory cells collected pre-infection included some clones that later responded, suggesting cross-reactive memory joined. SARS-CoV-2 specificity of second-wave clones peaking day 37 was unconfirmed.

TCRdb called the 5' RACE reads again in MiXCR, with one record for every CDR3 protein. There are some 340,000 distinct CDR3 sequences in the sample; roughly 13% occur only once, and roughly 23% lies in the top ten. The CDR3 extends over 15 amino acids. Germline CDR1 SGHRS, CDR2 YFSETQ. V lost 4 bases, J lost 6 bases, and 16 bases lay in between. With respect to this clonotype: Its antigen is unidentified.

Sequenced sample: PBMCs or a T cell subset sorted from them (not recorded which). This sequence originates from a man aged 18 to 29 who had mild COVID-19 (a few samples of this study predate the infection). Cell type and time point are not known. The rearrangement links TRBV5-1 to TRBJ2-2, with D tentatively TRBD2 (6 bases). The CDR3 is CASSPWTLAAGELFF. For the CDR3, the DNA is TGCGCCAGCAGCCCTTGGACCTTAGCGGCCGGGGAGCTGTTTTTT.